These 19 T cell receptor beta chains originate from one sample sequenced in a study of a mutant IDH1 vaccine in newly diagnosed glioma. This table comes from immunoSEQ multiplex PCR, and its TCRdb copy is limited to in-frame clones, with some not included. The data contain some 87,000 clones, around 80% of them singletons. Stated time point: baseline, week 1 (first vaccination visit). As to treatment: pre-vaccination baseline after standard-of-care therapy. The starting material was PBMCs, obtained from a glioma patient treated with radiotherapy, temozolomide or both. These receptors all stem from a middle-aged man with glioma.

The V and J genes are TRBV6-4 and TRBJ1-5, with 8 bases aligning to TRBD1. Germline lookup yields CDR1 MRHNA and CDR2 SNTAGT. The CDR3 covers 15 residues. The junction had 7 bases not matched to a gene; V was cut back by 6 bases and J by 3 bases. The CDR3: CASSPGTGDNQPQHF. CDR3 nucleotides: TGTGCCAGCAGCCCCGGGACAGGAGACAATCAGCCCCAGCATTTT.

This chain uses TRBV7-2 with TRBJ1-1, with D perhaps TRBD1 (5 bases). Germline CDR1 SGHTA, CDR2 FQGNSA. CDR3 length equals 13 residues. The V end was cut by 2 bases, the J end by 4 bases, with 8 bases between. The CDR3 DNA is TGTGCCAGCAGCTTACTGGGGACCACTGAAGCTTTCTTT. Translation: CASSLLGTTEAFF.

The count of this clone is one. The rearrangement joins TRBV19 to TRBJ2-7; TRBD2 agrees at 8 bases. The V segment lost 1 base and the J segment 0 bases; nucleotides outside the gene matches: 5. Germline V lookup: CDR1 LNHDA, CDR2 SQIVND (reference sequence). The CDR3 runs 16 residues. The CDR3 DNA reads TGTGCCAGTAGTATAGGGGCTAGCGGGTCCTCCTACGAGCAGTACTTC. Its translation is CASSIGASGSSYEQYF.

This chain connects TRBV6-1 to TRBJ2-5; D not certain. The CDR3 sequence is 12 residues long. Between the trimmed V and J ends, which lost 11 bases and 4 bases, there was a span of 14 bases. Germline CDR1 reads MNHNS; CDR2 reads SASEGT. The DNA for the CDR3 is TGTGCCCTAGGTAGGGCAGGAGAGACCCAGTACTTC. Protein product: CALGRAGETQYF.

This chain links TRBV27 with TRBJ1-1; no firm D call. Trimming cost V 1 base and J 1 base, with 4 bases left between them. CDR1 is MNHEY, CDR2 SMNVEV, per germline (reference sequence). The CDR3 runs 13 residues. The CDR3 protein is CASSLYRNTEAFF. CDR3 coding DNA: TGTGCCAGCAGTTTATATAGGAACACTGAAGCTTTCTTT.

The rearrangement uses TRBV10-2 and TRBJ2-5; TRBD1 agrees at 7 bases. Germline V CDR1 and CDR2: WSHSY, SAAADI. This CDR3 spans 15 amino acids. J was trimmed by 3 bases and V by 1 base; bases with no gene match: 5. The CDR3 sequence is CASSELRGRKETQYF. In DNA form, the CDR3 reads TGCGCCAGCAGTGAGTTGAGGGGGCGCAAAGAGACCCAGTACTTC.

V and J are TRBV23-1 and TRBJ2-5; D is possibly TRBD1 (6 bases). TRBV23-1 is sorted into the ORF group, with uncertain function. Between the trimmed V and J ends, which lost 8 bases and 0 bases, there was a span of 7 bases. The CDR3 runs to 12 residues. The CDR3: CASGTHQETQYF. The CDR3 DNA sequence: TGCGCCAGCGGGACACACCAAGAGACCCAGTACTTC.

This rearrangement joins TRBV2 to TRBJ2-3; 11 bases are a match to TRBD2. This CDR3 spans 16 amino acids. Germline V lookup: CDR1 SNHLY, CDR2 FYNNEI. Trimming took 3 bases from V and 3 from J; bases not matched to a gene: 5. In DNA, the CDR3 is TGTGCCAGCAGTGAGGGGACTAGCGGACTTACAGATACGCAGTATTTT. Protein product: CASSEGTSGLTDTQYF.

The CDR3 protein is CASSEQPNSYEQYF. DNA for the CDR3: TGTGCCAGCAGCGAACAACCGAACTCCTACGAGCAGTACTTC. V usage is TRBV9 and J usage is TRBJ2-7; D gene unclear. Trimming took off 3 bases at V and 0 bases at J, with 10 bases between the two ends. The germline V gene has CDR1 SGDLS and CDR2 YYNGEE. CDR3 length: 14 amino acids.

The chain uses TRBV27 and TRBJ2-3; D is undetermined. Germline V gives CDR1 MNHEY, CDR2 SMNVEV (reference sequence). V lost 3 bases to trimming and J lost 1 base, with 11 bases between them. The CDR3 sequence is 15 residues long. The CDR3 reads CASSFRASRTDTQYF. CDR3 nucleotide sequence: TGTGCCAGCAGTTTCCGGGCCTCCCGCACAGATACGCAGTATTTT.

This chain joins TRBV5-6 and TRBJ1-2; D may be TRBD1 (5 bases). The CDR3 length is 14 residues. The germline V gene has CDR1 SGHDT and CDR2 YYEEEE. V gave up 1 base and J gave up 7 bases, with 14 bases separating them. The CDR3: CASSLSLGTGGYTF. CDR3 coding DNA: TGTGCCAGCAGCTTGTCCCTTGGAACAGGTGGCTACACCTTC.

In this sample, this clone turned up once. The V call is TRBV4-3, the J call TRBJ2-1, with D perhaps TRBD1 (5 bases). The V and J ends lost 0 bases and 5 bases respectively, with 11 bases between them. In germline, CDR1 is LGHNA, CDR2 YSLEER. This CDR3 has 15 amino acids. The CDR3 nucleotides read TGCGCCAGCAGCCAAGACAGGGTAGGAGACAATGAGCAGTTCTTC. It codes for CASSQDRVGDNEQFF.

This chain joins TRBV11-2 and TRBJ2-3; D not certain. V lost 0 bases and J 7 bases, leaving 14 bases between the germline ends. This CDR3 comprises 15 residues. Germline-derived CDR1 and CDR2 are SGHAT and FQNNGV. The CDR3 nucleotides are TGTGCCAGCAGCTTAGATGTAGGGCACCGGAATACGCAGTATTTT. Translation gives CASSLDVGHRNTQYF.

This clone was observed a handful of times. The germline gene is not matched at one end of the junction; a read error may be the cause. The CDR3 protein is CASSYKASLPFF. For the CDR3, the DNA is TGTGCCAGCAGTTACAAGGCCAGCCTCCCATTTTTC. The chain employs TRBV6-5 and TRBJ1-2; unclear D gene. Looked up from germline, CDR1 is MNHEY and CDR2 is SVGAGI. This CDR3 is built from 12 residues.

The genes are TRBV11-3 and TRBJ2-7; D not resolved. The V gene's germline CDR1 is SGHNT and CDR2 YENEEA. Trimming stripped 8 bases from V and 7 bases from J, with 6 bases between. The CDR3 covers 9 residues. The CDR3 protein is CASQEEQYF. The CDR3, as DNA: TGTGCCAGCCAAGAGGAGCAGTACTTC.

The chain couples TRBV7-9 to TRBJ2-7; D not resolved. The CDR3 contains 12 residues. V gave up 0 bases and J gave up 7 bases, with 7 bases separating them. Germline loops: CDR1 SEHNR, CDR2 FQNEAQ (reference sequence). As DNA, the CDR3 is TGTGCCAGCAGCTTAGCAGGTTGGGAGCAGTACTTC. It codes for CASSLAGWEQYF.

There are a few counts of this clone. This chain joins TRBV28 and TRBJ1-4; D gene ambiguous. Germline assignment: CDR1 MDHEN and CDR2 SYDVKM. Deletions cut 4 bases from V and 6 bases from J, with 3 bases between. The CDR3 runs to 11 residues. In nucleotides, the CDR3 is TGTGCCAGCAGTTGGGATGAAAAACTGTTTTTT. Its translation: CASSWDEKLFF.

The J gene is TRBJ2-5, the V gene TRBV6-5; 8 nucleotides line up with TRBD2. Germline V gene data show CDR1 as MNHEY and CDR2 as SVGAGI. The CDR3 has 15 amino acids. V shed 10 bases, J shed 7 bases, and the junction held 17 bases outside the gene matches. Here the CDR3 DNA reads TGTGCCAAGACGATAGCGGGGCCCGCGCCACGGACCCAGTACTTC. Translation gives CAKTIAGPAPRTQYF.

The chain has TRBV5-4 and TRBJ2-2, with 10 bases aligning to TRBD2. Germline V lookup: CDR1 SGHNT, CDR2 YYREEE (reference sequence). Trimming took 4 bases from V and 7 from J; bases not matched to a gene: 13. The length of the CDR3 is 17 residues. Here the CDR3 reads CASSPTLAGAYNGELFF. In DNA, the CDR3 is TGTGCCAGCAGCCCAACCCTAGCGGGAGCTTATAACGGGGAGCTGTTTTTT.